A single sample is the source of the 20 T cell receptor beta chains below, sequenced in a study of blood T cells in healthy people across ages. Alongside a J-beta primer mix, a sample-barcoded 5' primer served in a second PCR lasting about 7 to 11 cycles. TCRdb re-derived calls from the 5' RACE reads in MiXCR, one entry per CDR3 protein. The repertoire has about 600,000 distinct CDR3 sequences, roughly 48% of them found once; the top ten carry 20% to 25%. The sequenced sample consisted of blood. Source of these receptors: a man older than 75 in good health.

The table lists this clonotype with a few counts. V usage is TRBV7-3 and J usage is TRBJ1-1, with TRBD1 identical over 7 bases. The length of the CDR3 is 14 residues. The ends lost 6 bases at V and 4 bases at J; junction bases unmatched: 8. The germline gives CDR1 SGHTA, CDR2 FQGTGA. This CDR3 reads CASRFTGASTEAFF. The CDR3 DNA follows: TGTGCCAGCAGATTTACAGGGGCAAGCACTGAAGCTTTCTTT.

This clonotype has only a few counts. The chain joins TRBV29-1 to TRBJ1-2, with TRBD1 identical over 7 bases. CDR1 and CDR2 (germline): SQVTM, ANQGSEA. The length of the CDR3 is 13 residues. After removal of 3 bases from V and 6 bases from J, the junction contained 7 bases not matched to a gene. CDR3 sequence (DNA): TGCAGCGTTGACGTAACAGGGGCCCATGGCTACACCTTC. Translation: CSVDVTGAHGYTF. Full variable domain (remainder filled in from reference TRBV29-1 and TRBJ1-2): SAVISQKPSRDICQRGTSLTIQCQVDSQVTMMFWYRQQPGQSLTLIATANQGSEATYESGFVIDKFPISRPNLTFSTLTVSNMSPEDSSIYLCSVDVTGAHGYTFGSGTRLTVV.

This clonotype showed up just a few times. CDR3 in DNA: TGCAGTGCTAGAGATCTCGGCCGGTTTAGCGCGTATGGCTACACCTTC. This sequence encodes CSARDLGRFSAYGYTF. V and J are TRBV20-1 and TRBJ1-2; D is unclear. In germline, CDR1 is DFQATT, CDR2 SNEGSKA (reference sequence). This CDR3 spans 16 amino acids. Trimming removed 0 bases at V and 5 bases at J, with 19 bases between.

This chain joins TRBV18 and TRBJ2-2; unclear D gene. The germline V gene encodes CDR1 KGHSH and CDR2 LQKENI. This CDR3 spans 16 amino acids. Trimming took off 3 bases at V and 0 bases at J, with 11 bases between the two ends. The CDR3: CASSPMTVTNTGELFF. The CDR3 nucleotides are TGTGCCAGCTCACCGATGACGGTGACGAACACCGGGGAGCTGTTTTTT.

V gene TRBV6-1 combines with J gene TRBJ2-7; maybe TRBD2 (5 bases). Germline-derived CDR1 and CDR2 are MNHNS and SASEGT. The CDR3 is 15 amino acids. V lost 1 base to trimming and J lost 0 bases, with 10 bases between them. CDR3 DNA sequence: TGTGCCAGCAGTGAAGGAAAGCGGACCTCCTACGAGCAGTACTTC. Protein sequence: CASSEGKRTSYEQYF.

This clonotype was seen ten or more times. The chain couples TRBV6-6 to TRBJ2-2, with 8 bases aligning to TRBD1. Trimming took 5 bases from V and 1 from J; bases not matched to a gene: 6. The length of the CDR3 is 16 residues. Germline V gives CDR1 MNHNY, CDR2 SVGAGI (reference sequence). CDR3 in amino acids: CASSLDGQGNTGELFF. The CDR3 nucleotides read TGTGCCAGCAGTCTCGACGGACAGGGGAACACCGGGGAGCTGTTTTTT.

This rearrangement joins TRBV5-5 to TRBJ1-1; D is ambiguous. The CDR3 is 11 amino acids. Germline CDR1 SGHKS, CDR2 YYEKEE (reference sequence). V was cut by 0 bases and J by 5 bases, with 2 bases left in between. The CDR3 here is CASSLDTEAFF. The CDR3 nucleotides are TGTGCCAGCAGCTTGGATACTGAAGCTTTCTTT.

The table lists this clonotype with a few counts. The chain has TRBV12-5 and TRBJ2-1, with D tentatively TRBD1 (6 bases). CDR1 is LGHNT, CDR2 FRNRAP, per germline. The CDR3 is 14 amino acids. Trimming shortened V by 6 bases and J by 5 bases, and 14 bases separated the two germline ends. The CDR3 DNA is TGTGCTAGTGGCTACGGACAGAAAAACAATGAGCAGTTCTTC. Protein product: CASGYGQKNNEQFF.

The J gene is TRBJ2-2, the V gene TRBV11-2; D not resolved. V was cut by 3 bases and J by 6 bases, with 8 bases left in between. The CDR3 runs 13 residues. The germline V gene has CDR1 SGHAT and CDR2 FQNNGV. CDR3 protein: CASSFRQSGELFF. CDR3 DNA: TGTGCCAGCAGCTTTAGACAATCCGGGGAGCTGTTTTTT.

This chain links TRBV11-2 with TRBJ2-3; D might be TRBD2 (6 bases). CDR1 is SGHAT, CDR2 FQNNGV, per germline. Trimming took 2 bases from V and 2 from J, leaving 14 bases between them. The CDR3 sequence is 16 residues long. The CDR3 DNA is TGTGCCAGCAGCTTATCGGGGGTGACCTACACAGATACGCAGTATTTT. Translation gives CASSLSGVTYTDTQYF. Looking up the rest from reference TRBV11-2 and TRBJ2-3 gives the full variable domain: EAGVAQSPRYKIIEKRQSVAFWCNPISGHATLYWYQQILGQGPKLLIQFQNNGVVDDSQLPKDRFSAERLKGVDSTLKIQPAKLEDSAVYLCASSLSGVTYTDTQYFGPGTRLTVL.

This clonotype was observed a handful of times. The chain uses TRBV25-1 and TRBJ2-5, with a weak D call TRBD2 (6 bases). Germline CDR1 reads MGHDK; CDR2 reads SYGVNS. Trimming pared 3 bases from V and 11 bases from J, leaving 19 bases between. This CDR3 is 14 amino acids long. The CDR3 sequence: CASSDPGRSREQYF. In DNA, the CDR3 is TGTGCCAGCAGTGATCCAGGGAGGTCTCGTGAGCAGTACTTC.

This clonotype was seen a handful of times. The V and J genes are TRBV6-6 and TRBJ2-3; a weak D match, TRBD1 (6 bases). In germline, CDR1 is MNHNY, CDR2 SVGAGI (reference sequence). Deletions cut 8 bases from V and 4 bases from J, with 13 bases between. The CDR3 runs to 13 residues. This chain's CDR3 is CASANPGADTQYF. The CDR3 DNA sequence: TGTGCCAGCGCCAATCCAGGGGCAGATACGCAGTATTTT.

The gene calls are TRBV5-1 and TRBJ2-3; the D gene is possibly TRBD2 (5 bases). CDR1 SGHRS and CDR2 YFSETQ come from the germline V gene. The CDR3 totals 15 residues. Trimming took 0 bases from V and 2 from J, leaving 10 bases between them. In DNA form, the CDR3 reads TGCGCCAGCAGCTTGGTACGGGAACTCACAGATACGCAGTATTTT. Encoded protein: CASSLVRELTDTQYF.

This chain connects TRBV4-1 to TRBJ2-7; 9 nucleotides align to TRBD2. Germline trimming cut 3 bases from V and 3 bases from J; bases unmatched to any gene: 6. This CDR3 comprises 15 residues. Per the germline V gene, CDR1 is MGHRA and CDR2 is YSYEKL. This chain's CDR3 is CASSQDTSGLYEQYF. CDR3 in DNA: TGCGCCAGCAGCCAGGATACTAGCGGGCTCTACGAGCAGTACTTC.

This clonotype was picked up a small number of times. The gene calls are TRBV7-9 and TRBJ2-1; possibly TRBD1 for D (6 bases). V shed 4 bases and J shed 12 bases, with 13 bases lying between them. Germline-derived CDR1 and CDR2 are SEHNR and FQNEAQ (reference sequence). CDR3 size: 12 residues. For the CDR3, the DNA is TGTGCCAGCAGCTGGGGGCGGAGTTGGCAGTTCTTC. It encodes CASSWGRSWQFF.

The J gene is TRBJ2-7, the V gene TRBV28; 7 nucleotides align to TRBD1. Germline CDR1 reads MDHEN; CDR2 reads SYDVKM. The CDR3 extends over 15 amino acids. The junction had 10 bases not matched to a gene; V was cut back by 2 bases and J by 6 bases. DNA of the CDR3: TGTGCCAGCAGTTTAAGGACAGGCCAAGGGGGCGAGCAGTACTTC. Translation gives CASSLRTGQGGEQYF.

V gene TRBV7-2 combines with J gene TRBJ2-1; a possible D gene is TRBD1 (6 bases). Trimming took off 5 bases at V and 6 bases at J, with 17 bases between the two ends. CDR3 length equals 15 residues. Germline V gene sequence: CDR1 SGHTA, CDR2 FQGNSA. The CDR3 loop reads CASSVQGSLTNEQFF. DNA for the CDR3: TGTGCCAGCAGCGTACAGGGTTCTCTCACCAATGAGCAGTTCTTC.

This clonotype was counted between two and nine times. J is TRBJ2-3 and V is TRBV20-1, with D maybe TRBD1 (7 bases). Deletions cut 5 bases from V and 4 bases from J, with 22 bases between. Per germline, CDR1 DFQATT and CDR2 SNEGSKA (reference sequence). This CDR3 comprises 16 residues. The CDR3 DNA sequence: TGCAGTGCTGGACACCAGACAGGGAGGTGGGCAGATACGCAGTATTTT. This sequence encodes CSAGHQTGRWADTQYF.

V usage is TRBV9 and J usage is TRBJ2-2; D might be TRBD1 (5 bases). The CDR3 consists of 15 residues. V gave up 2 bases and J gave up 0 bases, with 8 bases separating them. The germline V gene has CDR1 SGDLS and CDR2 YYNGEE. The CDR3 region is CASSVQGTNTGELFF. Here the CDR3 DNA reads TGTGCCAGCAGCGTTCAGGGAACGAACACCGGGGAGCTGTTTTTT. Using reference TRBV9 and TRBJ2-2 for the parts outside the CDR3, the full variable domain is DSGVTQTPKHLITATGQRVTLRCSPRSGDLSVYWYQQSLDQGLQFLIQYYNGEERAKGNILERFSAQQFPDLHSELNLSSLELGDSALYFCASSVQGTNTGELFFGEGSRLTVL.

The chain couples TRBV3-1 to TRBJ1-1, with 7 bases that match TRBD1. J was trimmed by 4 bases and V by 2 bases; bases with no gene match: 4. The CDR3 loop spans 14 amino acids. Germline loops: CDR1 LGHDT, CDR2 YNNKEL (reference sequence). CDR3 loop: CASSQNRGGTEAFF. The CDR3 bases are TGTGCCAGCAGCCAAAACAGGGGAGGCACTGAAGCTTTCTTT. The full variable domain, in which reference TRBV3-1 and TRBJ1-1 provide the parts outside the CDR3, is DTAVSQTPKYLVTQMGNDKSIKCEQNLGHDTMYWYKQDSKKFLKIMFSYNNKELIINETVPNRFSPKSPDKAHLNLHINSLELGDSAVYFCASSQNRGGTEAFFGQGTRLTVV.